This T cell receptor (beta chain) was captured by sequencing in a study of cytomegalovirus exposure and HLA in healthy donors. Points from the study as a whole: With later analysis, a missense DCLRE1C variant became linked to TCR beta V- and J-gene trimming.

This CDR3 spans 14 amino acids. The V segment lost 6 bases and the J segment 2 bases; nucleotides outside the gene matches: 6. Germline assignment: CDR1 KGHSH and CDR2 LQKENI. As to this clone: Its target is not known.

PCR used 60 Vbeta primers and 13 Jbeta primers. Here immunoSEQ multiplex PCR was the method, and the copy in TCRdb shows in-frame clones only, minus some. Found here are around 150,000 clones, roughly 85% of them singletons; the top ten hold around 6.3%. The clonotype was recovered from a man between 35 and 55 years old in good health and CMV-seropositive. The gene calls are TRBV18 and TRBJ1-2; 7 nucleotides align to TRBD1. The specimen sequenced was PBMCs. The CDR3 bases are TGTGCCAGCTCCCAGACCAGGGGGAACTATGGCTACACCTTC. Amino acid sequence: CASSQTRGNYGYTF.